Listed below are T cell receptor beta chains from one sample, sequenced in a study of T cell responses to AZD1222 COVID-19 vaccine. Sequenced by immunoSEQ multiplex PCR; TCRdb stores in-frame clones only, minus some. The repertoire holds approximately 190,000 clones, with 94% as singletons. Here the sequenced sample was peripheral blood, taken on day 0 of AZD1222 vaccination. All receptors derive from an adult in good health. Each CDR3 is given with its conserved first and last residue. D genes are given only for firm matches. Some rows have no size entry. The others give once, few or many, or a class for an expanded clone.

v_call: TRBV9; clone_size: NA; d_call: NA; j_call: TRBJ2-2; cdr3_nt: TGTGCCAGCAGCGCCCGGAGGGTGGCCACGAACACCGGGGAGCTGTTTTTT; cdr3_aa: CASSARRVATNTGELFF
v_call: TRBV6-6; clone_size: NA; d_call: NA; j_call: TRBJ2-7; cdr3_nt: TGTGCCAGCAGTTACGGGTCTAGCTCCTACGAGCAGTACTTC; cdr3_aa: CASSYGSSSYEQYF
v_call: TRBV13; clone_size: NA; d_call: NA; j_call: TRBJ2-4; cdr3_nt: TGTGCCAGCAGCTCACAGGCGGAGGATGCCAAAAACATTCAGTACTTC; cdr3_aa: CASSSQAEDAKNIQYF
v_call: TRBV20-1; clone_size: NA; d_call: TRBD2; j_call: TRBJ2-7; cdr3_nt: TGCAGTGCTAGTTTCGCGGGAGGGACCTACGAGCAGTACTTC; cdr3_aa: CSASFAGGTYEQYF
v_call: TRBV27; clone_size: NA; d_call: TRBD2; j_call: TRBJ2-1; cdr3_nt: TGTGCCAGCAGTTATTCCGGACTAGCGGCCCACAATGAGCAGTTCTTC; cdr3_aa: CASSYSGLAAHNEQFF
v_call: TRBV5-1; clone_size: NA; d_call: NA; j_call: TRBJ2-2; cdr3_nt: TGCGCCAGCAGCTTGGCCAGGGGGGCCGGGGAGCTGTTTTTT; cdr3_aa: CASSLARGAGELFF
v_call: TRBV2; clone_size: NA; d_call: TRBD1; j_call: TRBJ1-5; cdr3_nt: TGTGCCAGCAGTCACAGGGGTAGCAATCAGCCCCAGCATTTT; cdr3_aa: CASSHRGSNQPQHF
v_call: TRBV6-5; clone_size: few; d_call: TRBD1; j_call: TRBJ1-4; cdr3_nt: TGTGCCAGCAGGACAGGGGACGAAAAACTGTTTTTT; cdr3_aa: CASRTGDEKLFF
v_call: TRBV7-2; clone_size: NA; d_call: NA; j_call: TRBJ2-1; cdr3_nt: TGTGCCAGCAGCCCGGACCCGCGAAGGGAGCAGTTCTTC; cdr3_aa: CASSPDPRREQFF
v_call: TRBV7-8; clone_size: NA; d_call: NA; j_call: TRBJ2-7; cdr3_nt: TGTGCCAGCAGCTTAGCACGGGCCTACGAGCAGTACTTC; cdr3_aa: CASSLARAYEQYF
v_call: TRBV27; clone_size: NA; d_call: NA; j_call: TRBJ2-2; cdr3_nt: TGTGCCAGCAGTTTCGGTCCGGGGTCTAGCTGGGAGCTGTTTTTT; cdr3_aa: CASSFGPGSSWELFF
v_call: TRBV18; clone_size: NA; d_call: NA; j_call: TRBJ1-2; cdr3_nt: TGTGCCAGCTCACCAACCGGGGGCGACTATGGCTACACCTTC; cdr3_aa: CASSPTGGDYGYTF
v_call: TRBV28; clone_size: NA; d_call: NA; j_call: TRBJ1-6; cdr3_nt: TGTGCCAGCAGGTCCCCGGGGAGTAATTCACCCCTCCACTTT; cdr3_aa: CASRSPGSNSPLHF
v_call: TRBV9; clone_size: NA; d_call: TRBD1; j_call: TRBJ1-1; cdr3_nt: TGTGCCAGCAGCGTTCCTCTAAATCTCCGAGGGGGCGGTCATCCGAGCACTGAAGCTTTCTTT; cdr3_aa: CASSVPLNLRGGGHPSTEAFF
v_call: TRBV29-1; clone_size: NA; d_call: NA; j_call: TRBJ2-7; cdr3_nt: TGCAGCGTTACAAGAGGGGACGAGCAGTACTTC; cdr3_aa: CSVTRGDEQYF
v_call: TRBV28; clone_size: NA; d_call: NA; j_call: TRBJ1-3; cdr3_nt: TGTGCCAGCAGTCCCCGGTGGGCTGGAAACACCATATATTTT; cdr3_aa: CASSPRWAGNTIYF
v_call: TRBV6-5; clone_size: once; d_call: NA; j_call: TRBJ2-7; cdr3_nt: TGTGCCAGGAACCGACAGGCTCGGGACTACGAGCAGTACTTC; cdr3_aa: CARNRQARDYEQYF
v_call: TRBV12-3/TRBV12-4; clone_size: NA; d_call: NA; j_call: TRBJ2-3; cdr3_nt: TGTGCCAGCAGTACCCGGGACACCAATACGCAGTATTTT; cdr3_aa: CASSTRDTNTQYF
v_call: TRBV3-1/TRBV3-2; clone_size: NA; d_call: NA; j_call: TRBJ1-1; cdr3_nt: TGTGCCAGCAGCCTCGAGCCTGAAGCTTTCTTT; cdr3_aa: CASSLEPEAFF
v_call: TRBV19; clone_size: NA; d_call: TRBD2; j_call: TRBJ2-5; cdr3_nt: TGTGCCAGTAGTACGAGCGGGAGGGCCAAGGAGACCCAGTACTTC; cdr3_aa: CASSTSGRAKETQYF
v_call: TRBV9; clone_size: NA; d_call: NA; j_call: TRBJ2-1; cdr3_nt: TGTGCCAGCAGCGTAGTGGCTAGCCGCTACAATGAGCAGTTCTTC; cdr3_aa: CASSVVASRYNEQFF
v_call: TRBV6-5; clone_size: NA; d_call: NA; j_call: TRBJ1-6; cdr3_nt: TGTGCCAGCCGGCCCGGGGCTAATAATTCACCCCTCCACTTT; cdr3_aa: CASRPGANNSPLHF
v_call: TRBV11-1; clone_size: NA; d_call: NA; j_call: TRBJ1-1; cdr3_nt: TGTGCCAGCAGCTTAGGGGGTGACACTGAAGCTTTCTTT; cdr3_aa: CASSLGGDTEAFF
v_call: TRBV28; clone_size: NA; d_call: NA; j_call: TRBJ2-1; cdr3_nt: TGTGCCAGCAGCCTGAAGGGGACGGTCTCCTACAATGAGCAGTTCTTC; cdr3_aa: CASSLKGTVSYNEQFF
v_call: TRBV5-1; clone_size: NA; d_call: TRBD2; j_call: TRBJ2-7; cdr3_nt: TGCGCCAGCAGCTTGGCCAACTTGGCGGGAGGGTCCCACGAGCAGTACTTC; cdr3_aa: CASSLANLAGGSHEQYF
v_call: TRBV6-5; clone_size: NA; d_call: NA; j_call: TRBJ1-1; cdr3_nt: TGTGCCAGCAGTTATCGGGGGAACACTGAAGCTTTCTTT; cdr3_aa: CASSYRGNTEAFF
v_call: TRBV3-1/TRBV3-2; clone_size: NA; d_call: NA; j_call: TRBJ1-4; cdr3_nt: TGTGCCAGCAGCCAGAGAGAGGATGAAAAACTGTTTTTT; cdr3_aa: CASSQREDEKLFF
v_call: TRBV28; clone_size: NA; d_call: NA; j_call: TRBJ2-7; cdr3_nt: TGTGCCAGCACCCCAGGGGGGGTGTGGTACGAGCAGTACTTC; cdr3_aa: CASTPGGVWYEQYF
v_call: TRBV11-2; clone_size: NA; d_call: NA; j_call: TRBJ1-5; cdr3_nt: TGTGCCAGCAGCTTAGGAGACAAATCGGGTCAGCCCCAGCATTTT; cdr3_aa: CASSLGDKSGQPQHF
v_call: TRBV7-8; clone_size: NA; d_call: NA; j_call: TRBJ2-2; cdr3_nt: TGTGCCAGCAGCTTCCATGGAGACACCGGGGAGCTGTTTTTT; cdr3_aa: CASSFHGDTGELFF
v_call: TRBV28; clone_size: NA; d_call: NA; j_call: TRBJ2-7; cdr3_nt: TGTGCCAGCAGTTTCGGGACACCAAGCTACGAGCAGTACTTC; cdr3_aa: CASSFGTPSYEQYF
v_call: TRBV28; clone_size: few; d_call: NA; j_call: TRBJ2-7; cdr3_nt: TGTGCCAGCAGTTGGAATAGCGCGACCCCGGACACCTACGAGCAGTACTTC; cdr3_aa: CASSWNSATPDTYEQYF
v_call: TRBV28; clone_size: NA; d_call: TRBD2; j_call: TRBJ2-7; cdr3_nt: TGTGCCAGCAGTCCTTCAAGGGCGGGAGTCTCCTACGAGCAGTACTTC; cdr3_aa: CASSPSRAGVSYEQYF
v_call: TRBV9; clone_size: NA; d_call: NA; j_call: TRBJ2-1; cdr3_nt: TGTGCCAGCAGCCCCGGAGGGACGTTGACATACAATGAGCAGTTCTTC; cdr3_aa: CASSPGGTLTYNEQFF
v_call: TRBV30; clone_size: NA; d_call: NA; j_call: TRBJ2-7; cdr3_nt: TGTGCCTGGAGTGTACGGGCAGGGAGGATTCCCTACGAGCAGTACTTC; cdr3_aa: CAWSVRAGRIPYEQYF
v_call: TRBV29-1; clone_size: NA; d_call: NA; j_call: TRBJ1-5; cdr3_nt: TGCAGCGTTGAAAAACATATGACGGATAGCAATCAGCCCCAGCATTTT; cdr3_aa: CSVEKHMTDSNQPQHF